This is a list of T cell receptor beta chains from one sample in a study of T cells in Graves' hyperthyroidism and ophthalmopathy. In TCRdb, the multiplex PCR reads were re-called with MiXCR into one record per CDR3 protein. The table shows under 350,000 distinct CDR3 sequences, with over 15% occurring only once. Sequencing was performed on blood. The receptors were sampled from an older woman with Graves' ophthalmopathy. CDR3s include the opening cysteine and the closing phenylalanine or tryptophan. D genes are given only for firm matches. The size entry is marked missing in some rows and otherwise reads once, few, many or a size class.

>NA|TRBV3-1|NA|TRBJ2-6
TGTGCCAGCAGCCACCCCGTGGCGTCTGGGGCCAACGTCCTGACTTTC
CASSHPVASGANVLTF
>TRBD2|TRBV11-3|many|TRBJ2-1
TGTGCCAGCAGTCTAGCGGGAGTGCAGTTCTTC
CASSLAGVQFF
>NA|TRBV20-1|many|TRBJ2-3
TGCAGTGCTAGAGGTCAGGGCACAGATACGCAGTATTTT
CSARGQGTDTQYF
>TRBD2|TRBV7-2|NA|TRBJ2-1
TGTGCCAGCAGCTTAGAGGGGACTAGCGGGTGGGAGCAGTTCTTC
CASSLEGTSGWEQFF
>NA|TRBV10-3|few|TRBJ2-3
TGTGCCATCAGTACCAGCACAGATACGCAGTATTTT
CAISTSTDTQYF
>TRBD1|TRBV10-3|NA|TRBJ1-2
TGTGCCATCAGTGAAGGGGACAGGGTGGGGCAAGGCTACACCTTC
CAISEGDRVGQGYTF
>NA|TRBV10-3|few|TRBJ1-1
TGTGCCATCAGTGGAGGAATCGACACTGAAGCTTTCTTT
CAISGGIDTEAFF
>TRBD1|TRBV7-2|few|TRBJ2-7
TGTGCCAGCAGCTCAGGGGGACAAGGTCGCGAGCAGTACTTC
CASSSGGQGREQYF
>NA|TRBV7-2|many|TRBJ2-1
TGTGCCAGCAGCTTACTTAGAAATGAGCAGTTCTTC
CASSLLRNEQFF
>TRBD2|TRBV9|NA|TRBJ2-3
TGTGCCAGCACGAATGGGGGGGGTATTAGCACAGATACGCAGTATTTT
CASTNGGGISTDTQYF
>NA|TRBV27|many|TRBJ1-4
TGTGCCAGCTTCCCGCCCAGGGGCGGATATGAAAAACTGTTTTTT
CASFPPRGGYEKLFF
>NA|TRBV27|many|TRBJ1-1
TGTGCCAGCCGAATCCCCGGGGCTGAAGCTTTCTTT
CASRIPGAEAFF
>TRBD1|TRBV24-1|many|TRBJ1-5
TGTGCCACCAGTTCAGGGGGCGAGCAGCCCCAGCATTTT
CATSSGGEQPQHF
>NA|TRBV14|many|TRBJ1-4
TGTGCCAGCAGCCAATGGGGGGAAAAACTGTTTTTT
CASSQWGEKLFF
>NA|TRBV7-9|few|TRBJ2-7
TGTGCCAGCAGCTTAGGACTCGGGACGGAAGCCTACGAGCAGTACTTC
CASSLGLGTEAYEQYF
>NA|TRBV28|many|TRBJ2-1
TGTGCCAGCAGCTTCCGCTGGACTCCCAATGAGCAGTTCTTC
CASSFRWTPNEQFF
>TRBD1|TRBV11-2|many|TRBJ2-7
TGTGCCAGCAGCCCCCGGGCCGGGACAGGGGTAACTTACGAGCAGTACTTC
CASSPRAGTGVTYEQYF
>NA|TRBV9|NA|TRBJ2-3
TGTGCCAGCAGCGTAGAGGCAGGGAGCTTTTGGACAGATACGCAGTATTTT
CASSVEAGSFWTDTQYF
>NA|TRBV14|many|TRBJ1-1
TGTGCCAGCAGCCAACGGCGGACCATGAACACTGAAGCTTTCTTT
CASSQRRTMNTEAFF
>NA|TRBV5-1|few|TRBJ2-1
TGCGCCAGCAGCTTGTTGCCAGGTCCCAATGAGCAGTTCTTC
CASSLLPGPNEQFF
>NA|TRBV5-8|NA|TRBJ1-4
TGTGCCAGCAGCTGGACCAGGAGTGGGTCTAATGAAAAACTGTTTTTT
CASSWTRSGSNEKLFF
>NA|TRBV7-9|many|TRBJ2-7
TGTGCCAGCAGCTTAGTTGGGGACCCCCGTTACGAGCAGTACTTC
CASSLVGDPRYEQYF
>TRBD1|TRBV2|once|TRBJ2-7
TGTGCCGGCAGTGGGACAGAGAACTGCGAGCAGTACTTC
CAGSGTENCEQYF
>TRBD2|TRBV25-1|few|TRBJ2-5
TGTGCCAGCAGTGAGACGGGGGAGGGGCTGGGGGTGACCCAGTACTTC
CASSETGEGLGVTQYF
>NA|TRBV6-5|many|TRBJ2-3
TGTGCCAGCAGTTACCAGGGCACAGATACGCAGTATTTT
CASSYQGTDTQYF